These 13 T cell receptor beta chains were all obtained from the same sample, sequenced in a study of early T cells in non-severe SARS-CoV-2 infection. TCRdb recomputed calls from the 5' RACE reads with MiXCR, one row per CDR3 protein. The sample has some 83,000 distinct CDR3 sequences, 8.5% to 12% seen once; the top ten hold 7% to 9%. This material consisted of whole blood, taken at baseline. The receptors stem from an adult who was a healthcare worker with PCR-confirmed SARS-CoV-2 infection or an uninfected control (not recorded which).

The chain has TRBV6-6 and TRBJ2-4; perhaps TRBD1 as D (5 bases). V lost 8 bases and J 2 bases, leaving 13 bases between the germline ends. Germline CDR1 reads MNHNY; CDR2 reads SVGAGI (reference sequence). The CDR3 has 14 amino acids. The CDR3 loop is CASCSREPKNIQYF. CDR3 coding DNA: TGTGCCAGCTGTTCCAGGGAACCCAAAAACATTCAGTACTTC.

The genes are TRBV20-1 and TRBJ2-7; D ambiguous. Germline V CDR1 and CDR2: DFQATT, SNEGSKA (reference sequence). This CDR3 has 13 residues. The V and J ends lost 3 bases and 5 bases respectively, with 14 bases between them. In nucleotides, the CDR3 is TGCAGTGCTAGTCGCCAGTTACGGGACGAGCAGTACTTC. Translating gives CSASRQLRDEQYF.

The table lists this clonotype with a few counts. The V gene is TRBV6-5, the J gene TRBJ2-1; 8 bases fit TRBD2. Trimming took 6 bases from V and 7 from J; bases not matched to a gene: 11. Germline CDR1 MNHEY, CDR2 SVGAGI. This CDR3 contains 15 residues. CDR3 protein: CASSLAGLPFNEQFF. CDR3 in DNA: TGTGCCAGCAGCTTAGCGGGGCTGCCGTTTAATGAGCAGTTCTTC.

The CDR3 loop is CASSPPGTRYNEQFF. CDR3 bases: TGTGCCAGCAGCCCCCCCGGGACTCGGTACAATGAGCAGTTCTTC. The chain uses TRBV7-2 and TRBJ2-1; D possibly corresponds to TRBD2 (6 bases). The germline CDR1 and CDR2 sequences are SGHTA and FQGNSA. Trimming removed 5 bases at V and 4 bases at J, with 15 bases between. The CDR3 totals 15 residues.

The sample holds many counts of this clonotype. The chain has TRBV6-6 and TRBJ2-5, with 13 positions matching TRBD2. Germline loops: CDR1 MNHNY, CDR2 SVGAGI (reference sequence). Losses at the gene ends were 5 bases for V and 5 bases for J; bases not matched to a gene: 5. CDR3 size: 15 residues. In DNA, the CDR3 is TGTGCCAGCAGTCGGACTAGCGGGAGATCGGAGACCCAGTACTTC. Residues: CASSRTSGRSETQYF.

The J gene is TRBJ1-1, the V gene TRBV5-1, with 7 bases aligning to TRBD1. V shed 2 bases and J 3 bases; nucleotides not matched to a gene: 4. CDR3 length: 14 residues. CDR1 is SGHRS, CDR2 YFSETQ, per germline. CDR3 loop: CASSLQGTYTEAFF. The CDR3 DNA sequence: TGCGCCAGCAGCTTACAGGGGACGTACACTGAAGCTTTCTTT.

J is TRBJ2-7 and V is TRBV5-1; 8 bases map to TRBD1. The CDR3 spans 13 residues. CDR1 and CDR2 (germline): SGHRS, YFSETQ. J gave up 6 bases and V 5 bases, and 7 bases lay outside the gene matches. Here the CDR3 reads CASRSQGASEQYF. The DNA for the CDR3 is TGCGCCAGCAGGTCCCAGGGGGCAAGCGAGCAGTACTTC.

The rearrangement links TRBV18 to TRBJ1-6; a weak D match, TRBD1 (5 bases). The CDR3 length is 15 residues. Germline V lookup: CDR1 KGHSH, CDR2 LQKENI. V shed 5 bases and J shed 5 bases, with 13 bases lying between them. CDR3 region: CASSEVRGDNSPLHF. The CDR3 nucleotides read TGTGCCAGCTCAGAGGTGCGGGGCGATAATTCACCCCTCCACTTT.

The table lists this clonotype with a few counts. This sequence joins TRBV19 and TRBJ2-1; the match to TRBD2 covers 10 bases. The V and J ends lost 3 bases and 1 base, in that order; junction bases with no gene match: 6. The germline V gene has CDR1 LNHDA and CDR2 SQIVND (reference sequence). The CDR3 spans 17 residues. Written as DNA, the CDR3 is TGTGCCAGTAGTATTTTTAGCGGGAGGTCTTCCTACAATGAGCAGTTCTTC. This sequence encodes CASSIFSGRSSYNEQFF.

This clonotype was recorded a few times. This chain uses TRBV11-2 with TRBJ1-1; no reliable D call. V was trimmed by 0 bases and J by 1 base, leaving 3 bases between them. The CDR3 length is 13 residues. Germline V CDR1 and CDR2: SGHAT, FQNNGV. The CDR3 coding sequence is TGTGCCAGCAGCTTAGAGCGGAACACTGAAGCTTTCTTT. It encodes CASSLERNTEAFF.

This clonotype came up a few times. The CDR3 DNA follows: TGTGCCAGCAGGTCGACTAGCGGATTGAATGAGCAGTTCTTC. Translated, it gives CASRSTSGLNEQFF. This chain uses TRBV2 with TRBJ2-1, with 9 bases lining up with TRBD2. V lost 6 bases to trimming and J lost 7 bases; unmatched junction nucleotides: 7. In germline, CDR1 is SNHLY, CDR2 FYNNEI. The CDR3 is 14 residues long.

This chain joins TRBV10-3 and TRBJ2-7; D is undetermined. Trimming shortened V by 10 bases and J by 2 bases, and 24 bases separated the two germline ends. Germline-derived CDR1 and CDR2 are ENHRY and SYGVKD. The CDR3 spans 16 residues. The chain's CDR3 is CARKHILVGQTYEQYF. Written as DNA, the CDR3 is TGTGCCAGGAAGCACATCCTAGTTGGGCAGACCTACGAGCAGTACTTC.

This clonotype was found a few times. V usage is TRBV11-3 and J usage is TRBJ2-3; the D is unclear. The CDR3 is 13 amino acids. CDR1 is SGHNT and CDR2 is YENEEA in the germline V gene. V lost 4 bases and J lost 2, with 7 bases in between. CDR3 residues: CASSSDPTDTQYF. DNA for the CDR3: TGTGCCAGCAGCTCGGACCCCACAGATACGCAGTATTTT.